This T cell receptor beta chain stems from a study of cytomegalovirus exposure and HLA in healthy donors. From germline, CDR1 is SGHRS and CDR2 YFSETQ. CDR3 length: 13 amino acids. Germline trimming cut 5 bases from V and 4 bases from J; bases unmatched to any gene: 5. This table comes from immunoSEQ multiplex PCR, and its TCRdb copy is limited to in-frame clones, with some not included. The table shows about 150,000 clones, with approximately 86% occurring only once. This clonotype originated in a man aged 18 to 29 in good health and CMV-seropositive. This rearrangement joins TRBV5-1 to TRBJ1-2; 7 nucleotides agree with TRBD1. The sample was PBMCs. The CDR3 spells CASSETGSYGYTF. CDR3 in DNA: TGCGCCAGCAGTGAGACAGGGAGCTATGGCTACACCTTC.